The clone carrying this T cell receptor (beta chain) came up many times. The antigen is undetermined. These data belong to a study of T cells after posttransplantation cyclophosphamide. Study-wide results and caveats: Later post-transplant blood repertoires were often dominated by donor CD8+ memory clones. Recipient CMV seropositivity and CMV reactivation strongly tracked TRB clonality. Blood and skin or GI T cell repertoires showed limited TRB overlap.

Cyclophosphamide on days +3 and +4 followed busulfan-fludarabine conditioning and a marrow graft. In germline, CDR1 is GTSNPN, CDR2 SVGIG (reference sequence). The length of the CDR3 is 13 residues. Trimming cost V 3 bases and J 3 bases, with 12 bases left between them. Sequenced by immunoSEQ multiplex PCR; TCRdb stores in-frame clones only, minus some. The sample was found to contain 20,000 to 25,000 clones, and every one recurs. The chain is built from TRBV30 and TRBJ2-7; D perhaps matches TRBD1 (5 bases). The TCR sequence derives from a young adult male patient who received an allogeneic stem cell transplant from a related donor, was CMV-positive, and had no GVHD. The graft donor may have given rise to some T cells. Source: PBMCs, taken after allogeneic stem cell transplant with posttransplant cyclophosphamide. CDR3 nucleotide sequence: TGTGCCTGGAGACAGGAAAGGTACTACGAGCAGTACTTC. It encodes CAWRQERYYEQYF. Full variable domain (rest looked up from reference TRBV30 and TRBJ2-7): SQTIHQWPATLVQPVGSPLSLECTVEGTSNPNLYWYRQAAGRGLQLLFYSVGIGQISSEVPQNLSASRPQDRQFILSSKKLLLSDSGFYLCAWRQERYYEQYFGPGTRLTVT.